Listed below are T cell receptor beta chains from one sample, sequenced in a study of blood T cell repertoires in COVID-19. Produced via immunoSEQ multiplex PCR; TCRdb's table is partial and in-frame only. The repertoire holds approximately 230,000 clones, about 90% seen once, with 1.3% to 1.5% in the top ten. The sample was peripheral blood. The origin of the receptors is a man older than 75 with acute or convalescent COVID-19. Each CDR3 is given with its conserved first and last residue. Fields, in order: clone size, J gene, D gene, V gene, CDR3 DNA, CDR3 protein. The D gene is left open where the match is weak. Clone sizes are given selectively: once, few, many, or a class where the clone is expanded.

size: -; J: TRBJ2-3; D: -; V: TRBV5-1; DNA: TGCGCCAGCAGCTTGGTGACAAGGACAGATACGCAGTATTTT; CDR3: CASSLVTRTDTQYF
size: -; J: TRBJ2-5; D: -; V: TRBV5-5; DNA: TGTGCCAGCACCAACTCATTATCGACCGGGGGAGAGACCCAGTACTTC; CDR3: CASTNSLSTGGETQYF
size: few; J: TRBJ1-6; D: -; V: TRBV5-8; DNA: TGTGCCAGCAGCTTTTATCAGGGGAAGTCTTCACCCCTCCACTTT; CDR3: CASSFYQGKSSPLHF
size: -; J: TRBJ2-3; D: -; V: TRBV3-1/TRBV3-2; DNA: TGTGCCAGCAGCCCCACGGGGGAAGGCACAGATACGCAGTATTTT; CDR3: CASSPTGEGTDTQYF
size: -; J: TRBJ1-2; D: -; V: TRBV5-5; DNA: TGTGCCAGCAGCTTAATAACAGGGCTCGGCTATGGCTACACCTTC; CDR3: CASSLITGLGYGYTF
size: -; J: TRBJ1-2; D: -; V: TRBV6-5; DNA: TGTGCCAGCAGCCGCGAAGAGAACTATGGCTACACCTTC; CDR3: CASSREENYGYTF
size: -; J: TRBJ2-7; D: -; V: TRBV18; DNA: TGTGCCAGCTCACCACGCGCAGGGAACGGCGAGCAGTACTTC; CDR3: CASSPRAGNGEQYF
size: -; J: TRBJ2-5; D: TRBD2; V: TRBV28; DNA: TGTGCCAGCCTAATCGGGGGGGGAGAGACCCAGTACTTC; CDR3: CASLIGGGETQYF
size: -; J: TRBJ2-5; D: TRBD1; V: TRBV5-6; DNA: TGTGCCAGCAGCGCTCGGACAGGGGGACCCGGAGAGACCCAGTACTTC; CDR3: CASSARTGGPGETQYF
size: -; J: TRBJ2-1; D: -; V: TRBV18; DNA: TGTGCCAGCTCACCGGGCAACATTAATGAGCAGTTCTTC; CDR3: CASSPGNINEQFF
size: -; J: TRBJ2-7; D: -; V: TRBV2; DNA: TGTGCCAGCAGTCTTCTTGGCCACTACGAGCAGTACTTC; CDR3: CASSLLGHYEQYF
size: -; J: TRBJ2-7; D: TRBD1; V: TRBV2; DNA: TGTGCCAGCAGCCCGGGACAGGCGCCGTTCAACTACGAGCAGTACTTC; CDR3: CASSPGQAPFNYEQYF
size: -; J: TRBJ2-7; D: TRBD1; V: TRBV19; DNA: TGTGCCAGTAGTACCCCAGGACAGGGCTTCGGCGAGCAGTACTTC; CDR3: CASSTPGQGFGEQYF
size: -; J: TRBJ1-3; D: -; V: TRBV7-9; DNA: TGTGCCAGCAGCTTAGCGGACAGCAGAAACACCATATATTTT; CDR3: CASSLADSRNTIYF
size: -; J: TRBJ1-1; D: TRBD1; V: TRBV5-4; DNA: TGTGCCAGCACGCGTGACAGGGTACCGAACACTGAAGCTTTCTTT; CDR3: CASTRDRVPNTEAFF
size: -; J: TRBJ1-1; D: -; V: TRBV7-2; DNA: TGTGCCAGCAGCTTAGGCCCAGGGGCAGACACTGAAGCTTTCTTT; CDR3: CASSLGPGADTEAFF
size: -; J: TRBJ1-5; D: TRBD1; V: TRBV6-2/TRBV6-3; DNA: TGTGCCAGCAGTCCCTACCGGGACAGGGTCCAGCCCCAGCATTTT; CDR3: CASSPYRDRVQPQHF
size: -; J: TRBJ2-7; D: TRBD1; V: TRBV7-2; DNA: TGTGCCAGCAGCTTCGGGACAGGGGGCCACGAGCAGTACTTC; CDR3: CASSFGTGGHEQYF
size: -; J: TRBJ1-2; D: -; V: TRBV29-1; DNA: TGCAGCGTCTCCCGAGGCCTTGACTATGGCTACACCTTC; CDR3: CSVSRGLDYGYTF
size: -; J: TRBJ2-3; D: TRBD2; V: TRBV27; DNA: TGTGCCAGTTCTAGGACTAGCGGCATCACAGATACGCAGTATTTT; CDR3: CASSRTSGITDTQYF
size: -; J: TRBJ2-7; D: TRBD2; V: TRBV7-2; DNA: TGTGCCAGCAGCTTAGGACTAGCGCGGGAGCAGTACTTC; CDR3: CASSLGLAREQYF
size: -; J: TRBJ1-6; D: TRBD1; V: TRBV9; DNA: TGTGCCAGCAGCCCAGGAATCGGAGGGGGCAATGACGGTTCACCCCTCCACTTT; CDR3: CASSPGIGGGNDGSPLHF
size: -; J: TRBJ1-2; D: TRBD1; V: TRBV7-2; DNA: TGTGCCAGCAGCTTCGGACAGGAGTCTGGCTACACCTTC; CDR3: CASSFGQESGYTF
size: -; J: TRBJ2-1; D: TRBD1; V: TRBV18; DNA: TGTGCCAGCTCACCGGACAGGGGAGACAATGAGCAGTTCTTC; CDR3: CASSPDRGDNEQFF